Sequencing of this T cell receptor (beta chain) was carried out in a study of blood T cell repertoires in COVID-19. Study in general: The United States, Italy and Spain were the sources of the acute and convalescent COVID-19 samples. Nucleic acid was either cDNA or gDNA, and it came from T cells, B-cell-depleted T cells, or PBMCs.

This clone showed up just a few times. Original methodology: For nucleated cells, counts were estimated from reference gene primer amplification. Data came from immunoSEQ multiplex PCR; TCRdb stores just in-frame clones and leaves some out. The V and J calls and clone size are taken from that table; D and trimming were inferred from the DNA. The data contain 170,000 or so clones, about 86% of them singletons. V was clipped by 8 bases and J by 0 bases; unmatched bases: 7. CDR1 MNHEY and CDR2 SVGAGI come from the germline V gene. This CDR3 contains 14 residues. The sequencing input was peripheral blood. This receptor was identified in a woman between 18 and 30 years old who had recovered from COVID-19. The rearrangement joins TRBV6-5 to TRBJ2-7; 7 positions match TRBD2. The CDR3 nucleotides read TGTGCCAGCCCGCGGGGGTTAAACTCCTACGAGCAGTACTTC. Translated, it gives CASPRGLNSYEQYF.